The following is a T cell receptor (beta chain) sequence with its context. CDR3 size: 14 residues. The germline V and J ends were trimmed by 3 bases and 7 bases, with 15 bases remaining between them. Germline-derived CDR1 and CDR2 are MNHEY and SMNVEV (reference sequence). The entry originates in a study of cytomegalovirus exposure and HLA in healthy donors. This PCR relied on a set of 60 Vbeta primers and 13 Jbeta primers. The repertoire was sequenced with immunoSEQ multiplex PCR; TCRdb's copy has only in-frame clones and lacks some. Of about 150,000 clones listed, over 75% were seen once; the top ten hold 0.45% to 0.6%.

The sequence was collected from a woman in her thirties or forties in good health and CMV-seronegative. The specimen was PBMCs. The chain employs TRBV27 and TRBJ1-2; TRBD1 is a possible D gene (6 bases). CDR3 DNA sequence: TGTGCCAGCAGTTTCAGGGGATCTTCTAGTGGCTACACCTTC. Translating it yields CASSFRGSSSGYTF.